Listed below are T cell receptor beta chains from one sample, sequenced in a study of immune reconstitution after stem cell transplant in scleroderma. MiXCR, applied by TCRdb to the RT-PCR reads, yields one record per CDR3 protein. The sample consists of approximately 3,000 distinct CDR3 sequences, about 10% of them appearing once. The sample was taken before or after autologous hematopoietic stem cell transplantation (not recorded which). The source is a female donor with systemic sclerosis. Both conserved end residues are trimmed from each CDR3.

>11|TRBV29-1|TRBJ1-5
SARSGLNQPQH
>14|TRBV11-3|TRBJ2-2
ASSLDQDTNTGELF
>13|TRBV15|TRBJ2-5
ATSGEDRAQETQY
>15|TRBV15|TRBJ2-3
ATSRDHRGPGTDTQY
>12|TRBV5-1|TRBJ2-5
ASSEGTVQETQY
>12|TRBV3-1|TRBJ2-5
ASSLRSGGETQY
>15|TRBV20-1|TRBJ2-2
SARVFGNRGNTGELF
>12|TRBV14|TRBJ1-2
ASSQDPGSNGYT
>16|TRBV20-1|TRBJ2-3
SAIAPGLAGASTDTQY
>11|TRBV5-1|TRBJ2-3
ASRVADRDTQY
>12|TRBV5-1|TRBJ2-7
ASSKRDRGYEQY
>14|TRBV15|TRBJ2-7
ATSRVRLKGGIEQY
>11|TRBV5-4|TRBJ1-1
ASSSTGSAEAF
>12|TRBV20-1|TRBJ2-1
SAGRRATRQEQF
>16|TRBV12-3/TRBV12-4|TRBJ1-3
ASDNDPGTEISGNTIY
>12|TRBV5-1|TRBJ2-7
ASSFGRSSYEQY
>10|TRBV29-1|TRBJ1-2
SVDDGNYGYT
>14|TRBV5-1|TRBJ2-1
ASSLPGGGLYNEQF
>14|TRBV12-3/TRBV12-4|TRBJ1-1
ASSLGGTGKSPRAF
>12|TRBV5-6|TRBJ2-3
ASSGGQGTDTQY